The subject of this entry is one T cell receptor (beta chain). This clone appeared once. The target of this receptor is not known. No per-base quality is available; no much larger clone lies one base away. Each clonotype received, on average, approximately 9.9x coverage in deep resolution sequencing performed on a MiSeq, where the target depth lay between 1 in 1 million and 1 in 200,000 T cells. TCR beta libraries were generated with the immunoSEQ hsTCRB Kit. The authors processed their data as follows. ImmunoSEQ Data Assistant and ImmunoSEQ Analyzer were used for data analysis, and V, D and J genes were assigned according to IMGT definitions. Clonality, which ranges from 0 to 1, was calculated as one minus the normalized Shannon entropy of productive rearrangement frequencies. Only overrepresented clonotypes making up at least 0.05% of the repertoire of each patient were included in the public clonotype analysis. About a dozen repertoires from age-matched healthy donors, obtained from immuneACCESS, served as clonality controls. TCRdb took this table from immuneACCESS and kept in-frame rearrangements with V and J called. Such tables lack part of the clones; where checked against another copy, unresolved V genes explain under half of the gap, and the rest is unexplained. V and J calls and clone size come straight from that table; D and trimming were deduced from the DNA. This sample gives over 200,000 clones in total; approximately 70% of them show up just once. Jointly, the top ten make up about 6.4% of the sample.

The time point label here, explained by the study, means: 12 months on ibrutinib. For TCR beta library preparation, 1.5 to 2 micrograms of genomic DNA were extracted from the cryopreserved PBMCs. Longitudinal blood samples from CLL patients on ibrutinib monotherapy were analyzed using high-throughput TCR beta sequencing. The patients took part in an open-label, single-center phase 2 trial of ibrutinib monotherapy. The record originates from a study of cytotoxic CD8 clonotypes in ibrutinib-treated CLL (dated by TCRdb to about 2021). Regarding the study in general: The cohort was composed of about 10 relapsed/refractory and roughly 16 treatment-naive patients; IGHV unmutated status was identified in approximately 17 patients. Every remission and progressive disease sample was obtained while ibrutinib was still being received by the patients. Samples averaged roughly 260,000 productive templates and tens of thousands of productive rearrangements. Cryopreserved peripheral blood mononuclear cells were obtained before treatment, at response, and at either sustained remission or disease progression. Samples at response were collected after a median of approximately twelve months of treatment, with a range of roughly 6 to 40 months. Longitudinal samples were obtainable from about 30% of the roughly 90 participants in the trial. Partial responses were observed in 24 patients and complete responses in 2; after a median follow-up of about 69 months, remission was maintained in approximately 14 patients and progression was observed in approximately 12. Overall results and qualifications from the work: Public clonotypes were found to be uncommon and were observed to contract or remain stable during treatment; the increase in clonality was shown to reflect expansion of private clonotypes at ibrutinib response. Baseline clonality exceeded that of age-matched healthy donors and correlated strongly with circulating CD8+ T-cell counts. Clonality rose at ibrutinib response, remained stable during sustained remission, and dropped back toward baseline at progression. Lymph node repertoires were not examined, and the timing of sampling was not matched between patients in sustained remission and those whose disease progressed.

CDR1 and CDR2, per the germline V gene (reference sequence), are GTSNPN and SVGIG. There are 12 amino acids in the CDR3, from cysteine to phenylalanine inclusive. Only the CDR3 DNA stays, 36 bases, in frame from base 1. Trimmed from V: 0 bases; trimmed from J: 6 bases; junction bases lacking a gene match: 0. The TCR comes from a human donor with chronic lymphocytic leukemia. The sequence joins TRBV30 to TRBJ1-1; TRBD1 aligns with 8 central bases. Material: PBMCs, obtained after 12 months of ibrutinib treatment. This receptor carries the CDR3 CAWSVQGAEAFF. The sequenced DNA is TGTGCCTGGAGTGTACAGGGGGCTGAAGCTTTCTTT.